The clone carrying this T cell receptor (beta chain) was observed once. CDR3 size: 19 residues. V dropped 3 bases and J dropped 0; count of bases not matched to a gene: 14. CDR1 and CDR2 (germline): SGHAT, FQNNGV. Preparation of the TCRbeta library involved a method that used unique molecular identifiers. TCRdb re-derived calls from the PCR reads in MiXCR, one entry per CDR3 protein. The table records 100,000 or so distinct CDR3 sequences, about 12% of them present only once. This sample is part of a study of T-cell reconstitution after alpha-beta-depleted transplantation in children. The sequence came from a human donor who donated a stem cell graft to a child with inherited bone marrow failure. The source material was PBMCs from the stem cell graft donor, sampled from the stem cell graft. The chain uses TRBV11-2 and TRBJ2-3, with TRBD2 identical over 8 bases. CDR3 protein: CASSFYTNGTRLSTDTQYF. The CDR3 DNA reads as TGTGCCAGCAGCTTCTATACCAACGGGACTAGGCTTAGCACAGATACGCAGTATTTT.